This TCR beta chain originates from a study of T cell responses to AZD1222 COVID-19 vaccine. Study-wide points: Females outnumbered males among donors, who were mostly white British; clonal diversity was possibly underestimated. Within unmutated variant regions lay the reported targets of nearly half of spike-specific TCRs.

From germline, CDR1 is MDHEN and CDR2 SYDVKM. This CDR3 comprises 13 residues. The V gene lost 6 bases and the J gene lost 5 bases, with 13 bases spanning the gap. Concerning this clone itself: Its matching antigen is unknown.

Clones were sequenced by immunoSEQ multiplex PCR, and TCRdb holds only the in-frame ones, with some missing. Seen here are 150,000 or so clones, roughly nine tenths observed once, and the top ten hold roughly 4.7%. Sequenced here: peripheral blood, sampled on day 0 of AZD1222 vaccination. The TCR sequence derives from an adult in good health. J is TRBJ1-2 and V is TRBV28, with D perhaps matching TRBD1 (5 bases). This chain's CDR3 is CASSRGTAYGYTF. In DNA form, the CDR3 reads TGTGCCAGCAGCAGAGGGACTGCGTATGGCTACACCTTC.